These 5 T cell receptor beta chains came from one sample sequenced in a study of CD8 T cells in ankylosing spondylitis. MiXCR, applied by TCRdb to the 5' RACE reads, yields one record per CDR3 protein. The sample records fewer than 130,000 distinct CDR3 sequences, 24% being singletons. Sequencing was done on a sample of synovial fluid, either unsorted or a sorted T cell fraction (not recorded which). The source is a male donor with ankylosing spondylitis.

The rearrangement uses TRBV3-1 and TRBJ1-1, with D perhaps TRBD1 (5 bases). The CDR3 is 13 amino acids. Germline V lookup: CDR1 LGHDT, CDR2 YNNKEL (reference sequence). V was clipped by 1 base and J by 9 bases, with 12 bases between them. In nucleotides, the CDR3 is TGTGCCAGCAGCCAAGTGGGGACTTTTCAAGCTTTCTTT. Translated: CASSQVGTFQAFF.

This chain uses TRBV27 with TRBJ2-1, with 9 bases identical to TRBD1. The CDR3 has 14 amino acids. Unmatched junction bases numbered 5, after V lost 2 bases and J lost 9 bases. Germline V CDR1 and CDR2: MNHEY, SMNVEV (reference sequence). CDR3 DNA sequence: TGTGCCAGCAGTTTAGGGACAGGGAGCCTTGAGCAGTTCTTC. Its translation: CASSLGTGSLEQFF.

The rearrangement links TRBV2 to TRBJ2-3; TRBD1 is a possible D gene (5 bases). The CDR3 totals 13 residues. Germline CDR1 reads SNHLY; CDR2 reads FYNNEI. V lost 7 bases and J lost 4, with 12 bases in between. As DNA, the CDR3 is TGTGCCAGCAAGGAAAGGGGCCCAGATACGCAGTATTTT. This sequence encodes CASKERGPDTQYF.

CDR3 amino acids: CASSVGENEQFF. The CDR3 region has the DNA TGTGCCAGCAGCGTTGGGGAGAACGAGCAGTTCTTC. The chain links TRBV7-9 to TRBJ2-1, with D maybe TRBD2 (5 bases). This CDR3 is built from 12 residues. The V gene's germline CDR1 is SEHNR and CDR2 FQNEAQ (reference sequence). Trimming cost V 5 bases and J 10 bases, with 12 bases left between them.

In this sample, this clonotype turned up a few times. Here the CDR3 reads CSADEHDSYNEQFF. The CDR3 bases are TGCAGCGCTGACGAGCACGACTCCTACAATGAGCAGTTCTTC. The chain couples TRBV29-1 to TRBJ2-1, with D hard to call. V was trimmed by 7 bases and J by 0 bases, leaving 13 bases between them. The CDR3 has 14 amino acids. Looked up from germline, CDR1 is SQVTM and CDR2 is ANQGSEA.